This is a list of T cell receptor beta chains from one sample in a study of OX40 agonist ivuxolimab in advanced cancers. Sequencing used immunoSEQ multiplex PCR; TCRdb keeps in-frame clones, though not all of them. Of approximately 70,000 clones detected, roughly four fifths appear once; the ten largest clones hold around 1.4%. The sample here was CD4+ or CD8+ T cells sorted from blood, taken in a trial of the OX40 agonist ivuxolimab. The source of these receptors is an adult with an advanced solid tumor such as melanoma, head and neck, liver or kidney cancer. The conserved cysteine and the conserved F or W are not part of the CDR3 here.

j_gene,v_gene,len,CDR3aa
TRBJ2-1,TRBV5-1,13,ASSRGGESYNEQF
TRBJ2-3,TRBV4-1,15,ASSQDGGGTSTDTQY
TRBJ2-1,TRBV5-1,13,ASSAQPGTDNEQF
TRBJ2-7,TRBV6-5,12,ASSYGGSVYEQY
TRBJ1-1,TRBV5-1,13,ASSLERIPNTEAF
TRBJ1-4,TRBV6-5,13,ASSNPGRGNEKLF
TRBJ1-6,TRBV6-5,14,ASSSQQGSYNSPLH
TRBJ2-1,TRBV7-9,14,ASSSIRDFPRDEQF
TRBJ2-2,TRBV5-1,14,ASSWEVLGNTGELF
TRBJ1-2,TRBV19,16,ASSPPPGNRGKNYGYT
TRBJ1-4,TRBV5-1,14,ASSVGAGTTNEKLF
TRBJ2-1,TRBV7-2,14,ASSLKKQRTYNEQF
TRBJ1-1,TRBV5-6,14,ASSLSDRDFNTEAF
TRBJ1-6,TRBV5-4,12,ASSLPAGDSPLH
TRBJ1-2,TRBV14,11,ASSQEENYGYT
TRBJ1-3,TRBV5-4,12,ASTSFGGRNTIY
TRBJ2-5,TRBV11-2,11,ASRTSGVETQY
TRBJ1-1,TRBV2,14,ASSEAGGGVGTEAF
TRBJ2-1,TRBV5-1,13,ASSSGRGTGNEQF
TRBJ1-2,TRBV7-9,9,ASSFGEGYT
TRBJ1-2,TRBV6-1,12,ASSVPPPNYGYT
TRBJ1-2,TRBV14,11,ASSQQAIYGYT
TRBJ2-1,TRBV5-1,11,ASSLVGGNEQF
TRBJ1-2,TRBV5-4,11,ASSLVGTAGYT
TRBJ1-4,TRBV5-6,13,ASSQLTGWDEKLF
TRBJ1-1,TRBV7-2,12,ASSPRGGGTEAF
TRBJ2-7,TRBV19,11,ASKRDTSYEQY
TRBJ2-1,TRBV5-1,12,ASSFRGRDNEQF
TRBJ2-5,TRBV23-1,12,ASSQDTGQETQY
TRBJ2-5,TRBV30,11,AWGQGGRETQY
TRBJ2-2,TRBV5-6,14,ASSGGQGLPTGELF
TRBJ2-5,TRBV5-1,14,ASSLSPGRQGETQY
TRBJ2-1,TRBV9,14,ASSVATGGYYNEQF
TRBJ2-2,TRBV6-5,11,ASSYSRNRELF
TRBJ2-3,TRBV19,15,ASSPQRTVAGRDTQY
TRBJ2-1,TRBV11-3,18,ASSQCSPTTSGGGRNEQF
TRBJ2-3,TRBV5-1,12,ASSPRGGTDTQY
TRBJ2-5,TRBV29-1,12,SVVSGTLEETQY
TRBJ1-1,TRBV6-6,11,ASSTATGREAF
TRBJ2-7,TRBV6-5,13,ASSTPTGLIYEQY
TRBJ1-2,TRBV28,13,ASDTPRPDRGGYT
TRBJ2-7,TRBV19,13,ASSMGTGNRGQQY
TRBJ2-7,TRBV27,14,ASSSTGLPRLYEQY
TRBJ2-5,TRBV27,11,ASKLAGSVTQY
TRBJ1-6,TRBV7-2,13,ASSLDSPAGRPLH